These 24 T cell receptor beta chains came from one sample sequenced in a study of response to subunit inactivated influenza vaccine. TCRdb reprocessed the RT-PCR reads via MiXCR and lists one record per CDR3 protein. This sample has 860,000 or so distinct CDR3 sequences, with approximately 22% found just once. The sequencing here drew on PBMCs from blood, taken about 5 days after vaccination. These receptors all come from a man between 45 and 60 years old who received an inactivated influenza vaccine.

The chain recombines TRBV7-9 with TRBJ2-2; 10 positions match TRBD2. The CDR3 totals 16 residues. J was trimmed by 2 bases and V by 5 bases; bases with no gene match: 5. Germline V gene sequence: CDR1 SEHNR, CDR2 FQNEAQ (reference sequence). DNA of the CDR3: TGTGCCAGCAGCCCACCACTAGCGGGAAACACCGGGGAGCTGTTTTTT. It yields the protein CASSPPLAGNTGELFF.

The CDR3 coding sequence is TGTGCCAGCAGCACAGGAGGGACAACGATCTACGAGCAGTACTTC. Translation gives CASSTGGTTIYEQYF. This chain connects TRBV7-9 to TRBJ2-7; D is possibly TRBD1 or TRBD2 (6 bases each). Germline CDR1 SEHNR, CDR2 FQNEAQ (reference sequence). Trimming took 5 bases from V and 3 from J, leaving 17 bases between them. The CDR3 consists of 15 residues.

This clonotype occurred a few times. The chain carries TRBV7-2 and TRBJ2-3, with D unclear. This CDR3 has 14 residues. In germline, CDR1 is SGHTA, CDR2 FQGNSA. The V gene lost 5 bases and the J gene lost 2 bases, with 11 bases spanning the gap. CDR3 in amino acids: CASSPGRATDTQYF. The CDR3 DNA is TGTGCCAGCAGCCCCGGACGCGCCACAGATACGCAGTATTTT. Full variable domain (rest looked up from reference TRBV7-2 and TRBJ2-3): GAGVSQSPSNKVTEKGKDVELRCDPISGHTALYWYRQSLGQGLEFLIYFQGNSAPDKSGLPSDRFSAERTGGSVSTLTIQRTQQEDSAVYLCASSPGRATDTQYFGPGTRLTVL.

J is TRBJ2-1 and V is TRBV5-4; D gene uncertain. V was shortened by 0 bases and J by 7 bases, with 11 bases between the two germline ends. The CDR3 has 14 residues. Looked up from germline, CDR1 is SGHNT and CDR2 is YYREEE (reference sequence). CDR3 loop: CASSLVGTRNEQFF. The CDR3 coding sequence is TGTGCCAGCAGCTTGGTCGGTACGAGAAATGAGCAGTTCTTC.

The chain joins TRBV12-3 or TRBV12-4 to TRBJ1-5; TRBD1 matches 9 bases. V lost 5 bases to trimming and J lost 1 base; unmatched junction nucleotides: 9. The CDR3 is 17 residues long. The CDR3, as DNA: TGTGCCAGCAGTCGTCCCGGGACAGGGACCAGCAATCAGCCCCAGCATTTT. It yields the protein CASSRPGTGTSNQPQHF.

This clonotype was picked up a small number of times. V usage is TRBV25-1 and J usage is TRBJ2-4; 7 nucleotides line up with TRBD2. V gave up 6 bases and J gave up 9 bases; unmatched junction bases: 14. Germline CDR1 is MGHDK and CDR2 is SYGVNS. The CDR3 length is 15 residues. CDR3 sequence: CASRPGGDARGIQYF. The DNA for the CDR3 is TGTGCCAGCAGACCTGGGGGGGACGCAAGAGGCATTCAGTACTTC.

The genes are TRBV9 and TRBJ2-1; maybe TRBD1 (6 bases). The CDR3 totals 16 residues. V lost 0 bases to trimming and J lost 0 bases, with 10 bases between them. Germline assignment: CDR1 SGDLS and CDR2 YYNGEE. CDR3 nucleotide sequence: TGTGCCAGCAGCGTAGGGGGACACAGCTCCTACAATGAGCAGTTCTTC. The encoded protein is CASSVGGHSSYNEQFF.

The chain joins TRBV20-1 to TRBJ2-5; D is unclear. Trimming pared 2 bases from V and 0 bases from J, leaving 13 bases between. In germline, CDR1 is DFQATT, CDR2 SNEGSKA (reference sequence). The CDR3 is 15 amino acids. CDR3 coding DNA: TGCAGTGCTAGATCGGATACCTCGTACCAAGAGACCCAGTACTTC. Translating gives CSARSDTSYQETQYF.

This clonotype showed up just a few times. The chain uses TRBV14 and TRBJ2-7, with a tentative D call TRBD2 (5 bases). The germline V and J ends were trimmed by 1 base and 0 bases, with 10 bases remaining between them. The CDR3 is 15 amino acids. Germline CDR1 is SGHDN and CDR2 is FVKESK. CDR3 loop: CASSQGGHPSYEQYF. CDR3 DNA: TGTGCCAGCAGCCAAGGAGGGCATCCCTCCTACGAGCAGTACTTC.

The chain carries TRBV11-2 and TRBJ1-1; 12 nucleotides line up with TRBD1. The CDR3 covers 14 residues. Looked up from germline, CDR1 is SGHAT and CDR2 is FQNNGV. Trimming took 1 base from V and 9 from J; bases not matched to a gene: 3. The CDR3 sequence: CASSLGDRGPQAFF. CDR3 in DNA: TGTGCCAGCAGCTTAGGGGACAGGGGGCCGCAAGCTTTCTTT. Drawing the rest from reference TRBV11-2 and TRBJ1-1, the complete variable domain is EAGVAQSPRYKIIEKRQSVAFWCNPISGHATLYWYQQILGQGPKLLIQFQNNGVVDDSQLPKDRFSAERLKGVDSTLKIQPAKLEDSAVYLCASSLGDRGPQAFFGQGTRLTVV.

The chain employs TRBV19 and TRBJ2-3, with D possibly matching TRBD1 (6 bases). Trimming cost V 8 bases and J 1 base, with 13 bases left between them. CDR1 is LNHDA and CDR2 is SQIVND in the germline V gene (reference sequence). This CDR3 is 14 amino acids long. CDR3 nucleotides: TGTGCCAGTGAGACAGGTGCTGGCACAGATACGCAGTATTTT. Protein sequence: CASETGAGTDTQYF.

This clonotype turned up a few times. The CDR3 DNA reads TGTGCCACCAGCAGAGACAGGGTACGGGCCGGGGAGCTGTTTTTT. Its protein product is CATSRDRVRAGELFF. The chain has TRBV15 and TRBJ2-2, with D possibly TRBD1 on 5 matching bases. CDR3 size: 15 residues. Germline CDR1 reads LNHNV; CDR2 reads YYDKDF (reference sequence). V gave up 0 bases and J gave up 6 bases, with 11 bases separating them.

This clonotype was seen at least ten times. The chain links TRBV29-1 to TRBJ1-5; no reliable D call. The V gene's germline CDR1 is SQVTM and CDR2 ANQGSEA. The V and J ends lost 3 bases and 0 bases respectively, with 6 bases between them. This CDR3 has 13 amino acids. The CDR3 bases are TGCAGCGTTGAGGAAAATAGCAATCAGCCCCAGCATTTT. It codes for CSVEENSNQPQHF.

This clonotype was seen more than once but under ten times. The J gene is TRBJ1-3, the V gene TRBV7-9, with D possibly matching TRBD1 (6 bases). Trimming removed 5 bases at V and 4 bases at J, with 12 bases between. Germline values: CDR1 SEHNR, CDR2 FQNEAQ (reference sequence). The CDR3 extends over 14 amino acids. This CDR3 reads CASSDGGAGNTIYF. In DNA, the CDR3 is TGTGCCAGCAGCGACGGGGGGGCCGGAAACACCATATATTTT.

This clonotype has more than one count but fewer than ten. The CDR3 protein is CASSRPGLATNEQFF. The CDR3 nucleotides read TGTGCCAGTAGTAGGCCGGGACTAGCAACGAATGAGCAGTTCTTC. The chain combines TRBV19 with TRBJ2-1, with 9 bases lining up with TRBD2. CDR1 LNHDA and CDR2 SQIVND come from the germline V gene (reference sequence). There are 15 residues in the CDR3. After removal of 4 bases from V and 7 bases from J, the junction contained 8 bases not matched to a gene.

The chain has TRBV5-1 and TRBJ1-2; no definite D call. Germline CDR1 SGHRS, CDR2 YFSETQ. The CDR3 has 14 residues. The V gene lost 3 bases and the J gene lost 3 bases, with 12 bases spanning the gap. The CDR3 DNA is TGCGCCAGCAGCTATATGGACGGGGACTATGGCTACACCTTC. Translating gives CASSYMDGDYGYTF.

The J gene is TRBJ2-7, the V gene TRBV13, with 10 bases lining up with TRBD2. The V and J ends lost 5 bases and 4 bases, in that order; junction bases with no gene match: 17. CDR1 PRHDT and CDR2 FYEKMQ come from the germline V gene (reference sequence). There are 18 residues in the CDR3. CDR3 bases: TGTGCCAGCAGCCCTCAAGCGGGAGGGCTACCGGTCCCATACGAGCAGTACTTC. Amino acid sequence: CASSPQAGGLPVPYEQYF.

In its sample, this clonotype was seen a few times. The chain couples TRBV12-3 or TRBV12-4 to TRBJ1-4, with 9 bases matching TRBD1. This CDR3 is 16 amino acids long. V lost 4 bases to trimming and J lost 0 bases; unmatched junction nucleotides: 3. The CDR3 here is CASSSWDRATNEKLFF. DNA for the CDR3: TGTGCCAGCAGTTCCTGGGACAGGGCAACTAATGAAAAACTGTTTTTT.

A few counts support this clonotype. The chain uses TRBV11-1 and TRBJ2-2; either TRBD1 or TRBD2 may fit D (7 bases each). From germline, CDR1 is SGHAT and CDR2 FQDESV (reference sequence). The V and J ends lost 4 bases and 0 bases respectively, with 21 bases between them. CDR3 size: 19 residues. CDR3 loop: CASSSLGQGGTSNTGELFF. The CDR3 DNA reads TGTGCCAGCAGCTCTCTCGGGCAGGGGGGGACTTCGAACACCGGGGAGCTGTTTTTT.

This clonotype was counted between two and nine times. The chain carries TRBV29-1 and TRBJ1-1; no clear D. Germline V CDR1 and CDR2: SQVTM, ANQGSEA. With 4 bases removed from V and 0 bases from J, the gap between germline ends came to 15 bases. The CDR3 is 15 residues long. The CDR3 region is CSVGVLEGMNTEAFF. In DNA, the CDR3 is TGCAGCGTTGGGGTTTTGGAGGGCATGAACACTGAAGCTTTCTTT.

The rearrangement joins TRBV24-1 to TRBJ2-5; 7 positions match TRBD1. The CDR3 runs to 14 residues. Germline V gene data show CDR1 as KGHDR and CDR2 as SFDVKD. V dropped 4 bases and J dropped 3; count of bases not matched to a gene: 4. CDR3 protein: CATSDRQGKETQYF. Written as DNA, the CDR3 is TGTGCCACCAGTGACCGACAGGGAAAAGAGACCCAGTACTTC.

The V call is TRBV20-1, the J call TRBJ2-1; TRBD1 is a possible D gene (5 bases). CDR1 is DFQATT, CDR2 SNEGSKA, per germline (reference sequence). The V gene lost 4 bases and the J gene lost 0 bases, with 13 bases spanning the gap. CDR3 length: 15 amino acids. The CDR3 DNA is TGCAGTGCTAAATCTACAGGTAGCTCCTACAATGAGCAGTTCTTC. Its protein product is CSAKSTGSSYNEQFF.

This clonotype was found a few times. The chain recombines TRBV5-1 with TRBJ2-2; 7 positions match TRBD2. The germline V gene encodes CDR1 SGHRS and CDR2 YFSETQ. The CDR3 loop spans 15 amino acids. Trimming cost V 3 bases and J 3 bases; bases outside gene matches: 5. CDR3 region: CASSSLSGYTGELFF. CDR3 DNA sequence: TGCGCCAGCAGCTCTCTTAGCGGGTACACCGGGGAGCTGTTTTTT. The variable domain in full, with the rest retrieved from reference TRBV5-1 and TRBJ2-2, is KAGVTQTPRYLIKTRGQQVTLSCSPISGHRSVSWYQQTPGQGLQFLFEYFSETQRNKGNFPGRFSGRQFSNSRSEMNVSTLELGDSALYLCASSSLSGYTGELFFGEGSRLTVL.

This clonotype was seen only a few times. This sequence joins TRBV5-5 and TRBJ1-4, with 8 bases identical to TRBD1. V dropped 0 bases and J dropped 2; count of bases not matched to a gene: 6. The CDR3 totals 17 residues. Germline V CDR1 and CDR2: SGHKS, YYEKEE (reference sequence). CDR3 nucleotides: TGTGCCAGCAGCTTGGGGACAGGGATGGGGACTAATGAAAAACTGTTTTTT. Translated: CASSLGTGMGTNEKLFF.